These 24 T cell receptor beta chains originate from one sample sequenced in a study of T cells in Graves' hyperthyroidism and ophthalmopathy. RNA transcripts gave rise to amplified TCR beta CDR3 regions. TCR CDR3 regions were first amplified by RT-PCR with HTBI primers. One entry per CDR3 protein, called by TCRdb with MiXCR from the multiplex PCR reads. The table records about 770,000 distinct CDR3 sequences, approximately 18% of them present only once. Sequencing was done on a sample of blood. The receptor set was obtained from a woman aged 45-60 years with Graves' hyperthyroidism that later progressed to Graves' ophthalmopathy.

This chain's CDR3 is CASIQTGAISGANVLTF. CDR3 bases: TGTGCCAGCATCCAGACAGGGGCCATCTCTGGGGCCAACGTCCTGACTTTC. J is TRBJ2-6 and V is TRBV6-1, with TRBD1 identical over 8 bases. The CDR3 runs 17 residues. The V gene end was trimmed by 7 bases and the J gene end by 0 bases; junction bases not matched to a gene: 8. CDR1 and CDR2 from the germline V gene are MNHNS and SASEGT.

This chain joins TRBV2 and TRBJ2-1, with 12 positions matching TRBD2. Looked up from germline, CDR1 is SNHLY and CDR2 is FYNNEI. After removal of 6 bases from V and 7 bases from J, the junction contained 7 bases not matched to a gene. The CDR3 has 15 amino acids. The CDR3 DNA is TGTGCCAGCAGAAAACTAGCGGGGGGAAAGAATGAGCAGTTCTTC. This sequence encodes CASRKLAGGKNEQFF.

This clonotype has only a few counts. The CDR3 protein is CSALGTEMNTGELFF. In DNA form, the CDR3 reads TGCAGTGCTCTAGGGACGGAGATGAACACCGGGGAGCTGTTTTTT. This sequence joins TRBV20-1 and TRBJ2-2; D may correspond to TRBD1 or TRBD2 (5 bases each). The germline CDR1 and CDR2 sequences are DFQATT and SNEGSKA (reference sequence). V dropped 5 bases and J dropped 1 base, with 14 bases sitting between them. There are 15 residues in the CDR3.

This clonotype was seen repeatedly, ten times or more. This chain uses TRBV3-1 with TRBJ2-5, with 12 bases fitting TRBD2. Germline V CDR1 and CDR2: LGHDT, YNNKEL (reference sequence). The CDR3 has 16 residues. V lost 5 bases to trimming and J lost 1 base; unmatched junction nucleotides: 5. CDR3 sequence reads: CASSYRTSGVQETQYF. The CDR3 coding sequence is TGTGCCAGCAGCTACCGGACTAGCGGGGTCCAAGAGACCCAGTACTTC.

The V gene is TRBV20-1, the J gene TRBJ1-2; no reliable D call. The germline V gene has CDR1 DFQATT and CDR2 SNEGSKA (reference sequence). The CDR3 is 14 amino acids. Trimming removed 4 bases at V and 5 bases at J, with 17 bases between. CDR3 bases: TGCAGTGCTAAGGCCCAGGCTCTAGCTTATGGCTACACCTTC. It translates to CSAKAQALAYGYTF.

This clonotype has a handful of counts. The chain couples TRBV20-1 to TRBJ2-2; D is uncertain. The V gene's germline CDR1 is DFQATT and CDR2 SNEGSKA (reference sequence). CDR3 length: 13 residues. Trimming took 3 bases from V and 0 from J, leaving 5 bases between them. CDR3 sequence (DNA): TGCAGTGCTAGTGCCCCGAACACCGGGGAGCTGTTTTTT. Amino acid sequence: CSASAPNTGELFF.

This clonotype has only a few counts. This chain joins TRBV5-5 and TRBJ2-3, with 9 positions matching TRBD1. The junction had 3 bases not matched to a gene; V was cut back by 4 bases and J by 0 bases. CDR1 is SGHKS and CDR2 is YYEKEE in the germline V gene (reference sequence). The CDR3 loop spans 15 amino acids. The DNA for the CDR3 is TGTGCCAGCAGCCTACAGGGGGCGAGCACAGATACGCAGTATTTT. Its translation is CASSLQGASTDTQYF.

Ten or more counts support this clonotype. This chain joins TRBV7-8 and TRBJ2-3; TRBD1 matches at 9 bases. CDR1 is SGHVS, CDR2 FQNEAQ, per germline. Trimming at V came to 3 bases and at J to 3 bases, leaving 10 bases not matched to a gene. The CDR3 is 17 residues long. The CDR3 region has the DNA TGTGCCAGCAGCTTCCCCCGACAGGGGGGCGGGACAGATACGCAGTATTTT. Translated, it gives CASSFPRQGGGTDTQYF.

This clonotype was seen repeatedly, ten times or more. This sequence joins TRBV3-1 and TRBJ2-7; no reliable D call. Trimming took off 5 bases at V and 3 bases at J, with 5 bases between the two ends. This CDR3 has 11 amino acids. The germline V gene has CDR1 LGHDT and CDR2 YNNKEL (reference sequence). The CDR3 region is CASSNHYEQYF. The CDR3 DNA sequence: TGTGCCAGCAGCAACCACTACGAGCAGTACTTC.

A few counts support this clonotype. CDR3 DNA: TGCAGTGCCAGATGGAGGGCTGAAGCTTTCTTT. Its translation: CSARWRAEAFF. This chain connects TRBV20-1 to TRBJ1-1, with unresolved D. Germline CDR1 and CDR2: DFQATT and SNEGSKA (reference sequence). This CDR3 comprises 11 residues. V shed 6 bases and J shed 6 bases, with 11 bases lying between them.

The V gene is TRBV24-1, the J gene TRBJ2-5; 7 bases fit TRBD1. Trimming at V came to 3 bases and at J to 0 bases, leaving 6 bases not matched to a gene. CDR1 is KGHDR, CDR2 SFDVKD, per germline. The CDR3 consists of 16 residues. The CDR3 bases are TGTGCCACCAGTGATCCTGCACAGGGGTACCAAGAGACCCAGTACTTC. Residues: CATSDPAQGYQETQYF.

This clonotype has more than one count but fewer than ten. V is TRBV6-1 and J is TRBJ1-5, with 7 bases identical to TRBD1. Germline CDR1 is MNHNS and CDR2 is SASEGT. The length of the CDR3 is 14 residues. V lost 6 bases to trimming and J lost 9 bases; unmatched junction nucleotides: 11. For the CDR3, the DNA is TGTGCCAGCAGGCCCCGGGACAGCGCAGGGCCCCAGCATTTT. It codes for CASRPRDSAGPQHF.

This clonotype showed up just a few times. The chain combines TRBV4-1 with TRBJ2-3, with D uncertain. The CDR3 length is 18 residues. Germline-derived CDR1 and CDR2 are MGHRA and YSYEKL. V gave up 5 bases and J gave up 2 bases, with 23 bases separating them. Here the CDR3 reads CASSFGRNPDRITDTQYF. CDR3 nucleotides: TGCGCCAGCAGCTTTGGAAGGAACCCGGACCGAATCACAGATACGCAGTATTTT.

This clonotype occurred many times. This chain joins TRBV12-3 or TRBV12-4 and TRBJ2-3; 11 bases are shared with TRBD2. Trimming took 6 bases from V and 4 from J; bases not matched to a gene: 3. This CDR3 is 14 amino acids long. This chain's CDR3 is CASSTSGGPDTQYF. The CDR3 coding sequence is TGTGCCAGCAGCACTAGCGGGGGACCAGATACGCAGTATTTT.

With regard to this clonotype: A much larger clone is a single base away; this may be a read error. The chain carries TRBV6-2 or TRBV6-3 and TRBJ1-2; 7 nucleotides agree with TRBD1. The CDR3 runs 15 residues. CDR1 MNHEY and CDR2 SVGEGT come from the germline V gene. The V gene end was trimmed by 7 bases and the J gene end by 8 bases; junction bases not matched to a gene: 16. The DNA for the CDR3 is TGTGCCAGCAATACCAAACAGGGGATTGGGGACGGCTACACCTTC. Its translation: CASNTKQGIGDGYTF.

This clonotype turned up a few times. This chain's CDR3 is CASSLEASGTQYTGELFF. The CDR3 bases are TGTGCCAGCAGCTTAGAGGCGTCTGGGACCCAGTACACCGGGGAGCTGTTTTTT. V usage is TRBV11-2 and J usage is TRBJ2-2; D tentatively reads TRBD1 or TRBD2 (5 bases each). Per germline, CDR1 SGHAT and CDR2 FQNNGV. CDR3 length: 18 amino acids. V lost 0 bases to trimming and J lost 3 bases, with 17 bases between them.

The chain uses TRBV20-1 and TRBJ1-5, with D possibly matching TRBD1 (5 bases). V was cut by 1 base and J by 3 bases, with 13 bases left in between. The CDR3 is 15 amino acids. Germline V gene lookup returns CDR1 DFQATT and CDR2 SNEGSKA (reference sequence). The CDR3 DNA is TGCAGTGCTAGAGTCCCCGGGGGACTCAATCAGCCCCAGCATTTT. Translation gives CSARVPGGLNQPQHF.

This clonotype showed up just a few times. The chain recombines TRBV4-2 with TRBJ1-3; no definite D call. The CDR3 contains 14 residues. Germline values: CDR1 LGHNA, CDR2 YNFKEQ. V was pared by 6 bases and J by 1 base, with 10 bases between. CDR3 amino acids: CASSRGESGNTIYF. CDR3 in DNA: TGTGCCAGCAGTCGTGGGGAATCTGGAAACACCATATATTTT.

The table lists this clonotype with many counts. The chain employs TRBV20-1 and TRBJ1-1, with D perhaps matching TRBD1 (5 bases). The CDR3 is 16 amino acids. Germline assignment: CDR1 DFQATT and CDR2 SNEGSKA (reference sequence). The germline V and J ends were trimmed by 4 bases and 4 bases, with 22 bases remaining between them. Here the CDR3 reads CSANEGATGLSTEAFF. CDR3 in DNA: TGCAGTGCTAACGAGGGCGCCACAGGACTTTCCACTGAAGCTTTCTTT.

Ten or more counts support this clonotype. The J gene is TRBJ1-4, the V gene TRBV2; 8 bases line up with TRBD1. In germline, CDR1 is SNHLY, CDR2 FYNNEI. Unmatched junction bases numbered 4, after V lost 8 bases and J lost 2 bases. The CDR3 totals 14 residues. The CDR3 here is CASFRTGTNEKLFF. DNA for the CDR3: TGTGCCAGCTTTAGGACAGGGACTAATGAAAAACTGTTTTTT.

The chain combines TRBV12-3 or TRBV12-4 with TRBJ1-4; D is possibly TRBD1 (6 bases). There are 15 residues in the CDR3. Trimming removed 6 bases at V and 8 bases at J, with 19 bases between. The CDR3 sequence is CASRDPGQPKEKLFF. The CDR3 region has the DNA TGTGCCAGCAGAGATCCGGGACAACCGAAAGAAAAACTGTTTTTT.

The chain has TRBV20-1 and TRBJ1-4; no clear D gene. The length of the CDR3 is 15 residues. Germline CDR1 reads DFQATT; CDR2 reads SNEGSKA (reference sequence). V was trimmed by 0 bases and J by 0 bases, leaving 8 bases between them. CDR3 nucleotide sequence: TGCAGTGCTAGAGATGATGGGACAACTAATGAAAAACTGTTTTTT. It is translated as CSARDDGTTNEKLFF.

As DNA, the CDR3 is TGTGCCAGCGGGCCAGATGCAGATACGCAGTATTTT. Encoded protein: CASGPDADTQYF. This chain links TRBV27 with TRBJ2-3; D unclear. V lost 8 bases to trimming and J lost 4 bases, with 10 bases between them. This CDR3 has 12 residues. Germline V gene lookup returns CDR1 MNHEY and CDR2 SMNVEV (reference sequence).

The chain couples TRBV19 to TRBJ1-4; D not certain. The CDR3 runs to 14 residues. V was pared by 4 bases and J by 8 bases, with 14 bases between. Germline CDR1 and CDR2: LNHDA and SQIVND (reference sequence). CDR3 loop: CASSTDGVGEKLFF. In DNA, the CDR3 is TGTGCCAGTAGTACTGACGGGGTTGGCGAAAAACTGTTTTTT.